Included here is one T cell receptor (beta chain) sequence, with context. The source of the sample is a study of spatial heterogeneity in lung cancer. Study overall: Detection consistently captured more beta-chain sequences than alpha-chain sequences. Raw-read counts averaged over ten per unique TCR and UMI combination.

The sample's time point: sample taken at primary tumor resection. Frozen PBMC, nontumor lung or tumor provided whole RNA, which was sequenced unsorted. The donors were 70 or so patients with non-small cell lung cancer that was early-stage and untreated. Germline CDR1 is SGHDN and CDR2 is FVKESK. The CDR3 totals 13 residues. The V gene lost 0 bases and the J gene lost 2 bases, with 4 bases spanning the gap. From the 5' RACE reads, TCRdb called clonotypes with MiXCR, one entry per CDR3 protein. Among about 1,600 distinct CDR3 sequences listed, roughly 25% were seen once. The sequence was obtained from a male donor with early-stage non-small cell lung cancer. Sample: PBMCs, taken at surgery. The chain links TRBV14 to TRBJ2-5; D unresolved. The CDR3: CASSQDLQETQYF. The CDR3 DNA reads TGTGCCAGCAGCCAAGACTTGCAAGAGACCCAGTACTTC.